A single sample gave rise to the 28 T cell receptor beta chains below, sequenced in a study of shared clonotypes between healthy human individuals. TCRdb keeps only in-frame clones here, not all; method: immunoSEQ multiplex PCR. Among a few hundred thousand clones, 97% were seen once, and the ten largest hold less than 0.065%. The sequencing sample was made of naive CD4+ T cells sorted from blood. Subset reported: CD45RA+ positively selected. The receptors were sampled from a woman aged 25 to 45 in good health.

The chain combines TRBV19 with TRBJ2-1, with no clear D. The V end lost 5 bases, the J end lost 0 bases, and 11 bases lay between the germline ends. The CDR3 contains 15 residues. Per the germline V gene, CDR1 is LNHDA and CDR2 is SQIVND (reference sequence). The CDR3 DNA sequence: TGTGCCAGTAGTTGGGTGGAAAGCTCCTACAATGAGCAGTTCTTC. Protein: CASSWVESSYNEQFF.

The V gene is TRBV6-5, the J gene TRBJ2-5; unclear D gene. There are 15 residues in the CDR3. V lost 7 bases and J lost 5, with 20 bases in between. From germline, CDR1 is MNHEY and CDR2 SVGAGI. This CDR3 is CASTGLGFLRETQYF. The CDR3 DNA reads as TGTGCCAGCACCGGCCTCGGATTCCTCAGGGAGACCCAGTACTTC.

The gene calls are TRBV18 and TRBJ1-5, with no clear D. CDR3 length: 14 residues. Germline-derived CDR1 and CDR2 are KGHSH and LQKENI. V lost 2 bases to trimming and J lost 1 base, with 6 bases between them. The CDR3 DNA reads TGTGCCAGCTCACCATCACGCAGCAATCAGCCCCAGCATTTT. Translating it yields CASSPSRSNQPQHF.

The J gene is TRBJ2-1, the V gene TRBV10-1; TRBD2 matches at 16 bases. CDR1 and CDR2 (germline): WNHNN, SYGVQD (reference sequence). Trimming cost V 5 bases and J 9 bases; bases outside gene matches: 10. The CDR3 is 17 residues long. For the CDR3, the DNA is TGCGCCAGCAGTTCTCCGGGACTAGCGGGAGGGCCGGGTGAGCAGTTCTTC. This translates into CASSSPGLAGGPGEQFF.

The chain recombines TRBV9 with TRBJ2-2, with TRBD2 matching over 7 bases. The germline CDR1 and CDR2 sequences are SGDLS and YYNGEE. CDR3 length: 18 amino acids. V shed 0 bases and J 1 base; nucleotides not matched to a gene: 9. CDR3 sequence reads: CASSVEPASGQNTGELFF. The DNA of the CDR3 is TGTGCCAGCAGCGTAGAACCAGCTAGCGGACAGAACACCGGGGAGCTGTTTTTT.

The count of this clone is one. This CDR3 reads CASNVGLPNTGELFF. The DNA for the CDR3 is TGTGCCAGCAACGTCGGCCTACCGAACACCGGGGAGCTGTTTTTT. The J gene is TRBJ2-2, the V gene TRBV9; D ambiguous. V dropped 6 bases and J dropped 0 bases, with 12 bases sitting between them. Germline V gene data show CDR1 as SGDLS and CDR2 as YYNGEE. The CDR3 runs to 15 residues.

This chain uses TRBV5-6 with TRBJ2-7; a possible D gene is TRBD1 (5 bases). Germline V gene sequence: CDR1 SGHDT, CDR2 YYEEEE. The CDR3 has 13 amino acids. The V and J ends lost 2 bases and 1 base respectively, with 7 bases between them. This CDR3 reads CASSFTGSYEQYF. The CDR3 DNA reads TGTGCCAGCAGCTTCACAGGATCCTACGAGCAGTACTTC. The full variable domain, in which reference TRBV5-6 and TRBJ2-7 provide the parts outside the CDR3, is DAGVTQSPTHLIKTRGQQVTLRCSPKSGHDTVSWYQQALGQGPQFIFQYYEEEERQRGNFPDRFSGHQFPNYSSELNVNALLLGDSALYLCASSFTGSYEQYFGPGTRLTVT.

The gene calls are TRBV5-1 and TRBJ1-5; D is possibly TRBD1 (6 bases). Germline CDR1 is SGHRS and CDR2 is YFSETQ. The CDR3 runs to 16 residues. Trimming removed 5 bases at V and 0 bases at J, with 15 bases between. Written as DNA, the CDR3 is TGCGCCAGCAGACGAGGACAGATTCATAGCAATCAGCCCCAGCATTTT. This encodes CASRRGQIHSNQPQHF.

The chain uses TRBV11-2 and TRBJ2-5, with 10 bases aligning to TRBD1. J lost 1 base, V lost 7 bases, and 6 bases had no gene match. The CDR3 length is 15 residues. Per germline, CDR1 SGHAT and CDR2 FQNNGV. The CDR3 region is CASTNRDRGQETQYF. The DNA of the CDR3 is TGTGCCAGCACCAACCGGGACAGGGGCCAAGAGACCCAGTACTTC.

This sequence joins TRBV6-1 and TRBJ1-1; TRBD1 matches 8 bases. Germline CDR1 MNHNS, CDR2 SASEGT. The CDR3 spans 15 residues. V shed 5 bases and J 1 base; nucleotides not matched to a gene: 6. The chain's CDR3 is CASSPQGAGNTEAFF. The DNA for the CDR3 is TGTGCCAGCAGTCCCCAGGGGGCAGGGAACACTGAAGCTTTCTTT.

This chain uses TRBV6-5 with TRBJ2-3, with TRBD2 matching over 7 bases. CDR3 length equals 14 residues. The trim removed 3 bases at V and 5 bases at J, leaving 5 bases unmatched. Per germline, CDR1 MNHEY and CDR2 SVGAGI. CDR3 region: CASSYGRVGDTQYF. The CDR3 DNA is TGTGCCAGCAGTTATGGGAGGGTGGGAGATACGCAGTATTTT.

A single count supports this clone. This sequence joins TRBV11-2 and TRBJ2-7; TRBD1 is a possible D gene (6 bases). The CDR3 consists of 13 residues. CDR1 is SGHAT, CDR2 FQNNGV, per germline. Trimming took off 4 bases at V and 2 bases at J, with 9 bases between the two ends. The CDR3 nucleotides are TGTGCCAGCAGCTCGTACAGGGCCTACGAGCAGTACTTC. This translates into CASSSYRAYEQYF.

This rearrangement joins TRBV7-2 to TRBJ1-2; 8 positions agree with TRBD1. The V gene's germline CDR1 is SGHTA and CDR2 FQGNSA. The CDR3 totals 14 residues. V shed 1 base, J shed 8 bases, and the junction held 6 bases outside the gene matches. The CDR3 DNA follows: TGTGCCAGCAGCTTAGAGGCAGGGGGCTTCGGCTACACCTTC. As protein: CASSLEAGGFGYTF.

This chain links TRBV5-4 with TRBJ2-1, with TRBD2 matching 9 bases. The germline V gene encodes CDR1 SGHNT and CDR2 YYREEE (reference sequence). The CDR3 consists of 15 residues. J lost 5 bases, V lost 0 bases, and 3 bases had no gene match. The CDR3 protein is CASSLGLAGNNEQFF. CDR3 nucleotide sequence: TGTGCCAGCAGCTTGGGGCTAGCGGGAAACAATGAGCAGTTCTTC.

The genes are TRBV19 and TRBJ2-2; D unresolved. CDR3 length: 9 residues. Per the germline V gene, CDR1 is LNHDA and CDR2 is SQIVND (reference sequence). CDR3 loop: CISAGELFF. For the CDR3, the DNA is TGTATCTCAGCCGGGGAGCTGTTTTTT.

J is TRBJ2-5 and V is TRBV28, with TRBD2 matching 7 bases. Looked up from germline, CDR1 is MDHEN and CDR2 is SYDVKM. The trim removed 8 bases at V and 3 bases at J, leaving 12 bases unmatched. The CDR3 is 15 amino acids. The DNA of the CDR3 is TGTGCCAGCTCCCCCCCGGCGGGAGTAAAAGAGACCCAGTACTTC. It encodes CASSPPAGVKETQYF.

This chain uses TRBV27 with TRBJ2-5, with D perhaps given as TRBD1 or TRBD2 (6 bases each). V dropped 3 bases and J dropped 2 bases, with 13 bases sitting between them. CDR1 is MNHEY, CDR2 SMNVEV, per germline (reference sequence). The CDR3 runs to 15 residues. The CDR3 loop reads CASSFWGAEQETQYF. The DNA of the CDR3 is TGTGCCAGCAGTTTCTGGGGGGCCGAGCAAGAGACCCAGTACTTC.

The gene calls are TRBV27 and TRBJ2-3, with a possible D match to TRBD1 (6 bases). Germline loops: CDR1 MNHEY, CDR2 SMNVEV (reference sequence). Trimming removed 5 bases at V and 1 base at J, with 19 bases between. The CDR3 length is 17 residues. CDR3 in amino acids: CASSTRPHRAGTDTQYF. The CDR3 bases are TGTGCCAGCAGTACCCGACCCCACAGGGCGGGCACAGATACGCAGTATTTT.

The chain has TRBV7-9 and TRBJ1-1, with 7 bases identical to TRBD1. Germline V gene lookup returns CDR1 SEHNR and CDR2 FQNEAQ (reference sequence). The CDR3 is made up of 14 amino acids. J lost 7 bases, V lost 3 bases, and 8 bases had no gene match. CDR3 protein: CASSFDTGDGEAFF. The CDR3 region has the DNA TGTGCCAGCAGCTTCGATACAGGGGACGGTGAAGCTTTCTTT.

The genes are TRBV19 and TRBJ1-5; the D is unclear. The ends were cut back, 5 bases at V and 6 bases at J, with 8 bases in the middle. The CDR3 is 12 amino acids. Germline V gene data show CDR1 as LNHDA and CDR2 as SQIVND (reference sequence). The CDR3 protein is CASSRGFQPQHF. The DNA of the CDR3 is TGTGCCAGTAGTCGGGGTTTTCAGCCCCAGCATTTT.

This sequence joins TRBV2 and TRBJ1-1; TRBD1 matches 9 bases. Trimming at V came to 5 bases and at J to 2 bases, leaving 3 bases not matched to a gene. Per the germline V gene, CDR1 is SNHLY and CDR2 is FYNNEI. This CDR3 contains 14 residues. The chain's CDR3 is CASSRTGDNTEAFF. In DNA, the CDR3 is TGTGCCAGCAGTCGGACAGGGGACAACACTGAAGCTTTCTTT.

This clone showed up just once. This chain connects TRBV2 to TRBJ2-7, with D possibly being TRBD1 (5 bases). In germline, CDR1 is SNHLY, CDR2 FYNNEI. Trimming cost V 6 bases and J 0 bases, with 9 bases left between them. The CDR3 covers 13 residues. The CDR3 is CASSLRGSYEQYF. CDR3 coding DNA: TGTGCCAGCAGCCTTAGGGGCTCCTACGAGCAGTACTTC. Full variable domain (remainder filled in from reference TRBV2 and TRBJ2-7): EPEVTQTPSHQVTQMGQEVILRCVPISNHLYFYWYRQILGQKVEFLVSFYNNEISEKSEIFDDQFSVERPDGSNFTLKIRSTKLEDSAMYFCASSLRGSYEQYFGPGTRLTVT.

Comment on this clone: This same CDR3 is encoded by further DNA sequences in the sample. The rearrangement uses TRBV28 and TRBJ2-3, with D unclear. This CDR3 has 12 amino acids. The V end lost 2 bases, the J end lost 4 bases, and 4 bases lay between the germline ends. Germline CDR1 and CDR2: MDHEN and SYDVKM. This CDR3 is CASSLRADTQYF. The CDR3, as DNA: TGTGCCAGCAGTTTACGGGCAGATACGCAGTATTTT.

This chain uses TRBV13 with TRBJ1-1; D is perhaps TRBD1 (5 bases). The CDR3 spans 13 residues. The V and J ends lost 1 base and 8 bases respectively, with 11 bases between them. Germline assignment: CDR1 PRHDT and CDR2 FYEKMQ (reference sequence). Here the CDR3 DNA reads TGTGCCAGCAGCTTAGAACGTAGGACAGAAGCTTTCTTT. Protein: CASSLERRTEAFF.

This rearrangement joins TRBV5-4 to TRBJ1-2, with D tentatively TRBD1 (5 bases). Germline CDR1 SGHNT, CDR2 YYREEE (reference sequence). CDR3 length equals 15 residues. The ends were cut back, 4 bases at V and 6 bases at J, with 19 bases in the middle. CDR3: CASSTRDVGGHGYTF. CDR3 in DNA: TGTGCCAGCAGCACCAGGGACGTCGGAGGGCATGGCTACACCTTC.

The genes are TRBV6-1 and TRBJ2-1, with TRBD2 matching 11 bases. This CDR3 is built from 19 residues. V trimming: 4 bases; J trimming: 0 bases; junction bases outside the gene matches: 11. Germline assignment: CDR1 MNHNS and CDR2 SASEGT. CDR3 residues: CASSGNPGLAETSYNEQFF. The CDR3 nucleotides read TGTGCCAGCAGTGGGAATCCGGGACTAGCGGAGACCTCCTACAATGAGCAGTTCTTC.

This clone was seen only once. The chain links TRBV2 to TRBJ1-1; D is uncertain. The CDR3 runs to 12 residues. The V end lost 1 base, the J end lost 10 bases, and 10 bases lay between the germline ends. The germline V gene encodes CDR1 SNHLY and CDR2 FYNNEI. The CDR3 loop reads CASSEVGPVAFF. The CDR3 DNA reads TGTGCCAGCAGTGAAGTAGGCCCCGTAGCTTTCTTT.

The chain combines TRBV28 with TRBJ1-1; no clear D gene. The germline CDR1 and CDR2 sequences are MDHEN and SYDVKM. The CDR3 has 12 residues. Trimming left V 6 bases short and J 8 bases short, with 13 bases between. The CDR3 DNA sequence: TGTGCCAGCAGAGCCGGGCTTCTGGAAGCTTTCTTT. Protein: CASRAGLLEAFF.